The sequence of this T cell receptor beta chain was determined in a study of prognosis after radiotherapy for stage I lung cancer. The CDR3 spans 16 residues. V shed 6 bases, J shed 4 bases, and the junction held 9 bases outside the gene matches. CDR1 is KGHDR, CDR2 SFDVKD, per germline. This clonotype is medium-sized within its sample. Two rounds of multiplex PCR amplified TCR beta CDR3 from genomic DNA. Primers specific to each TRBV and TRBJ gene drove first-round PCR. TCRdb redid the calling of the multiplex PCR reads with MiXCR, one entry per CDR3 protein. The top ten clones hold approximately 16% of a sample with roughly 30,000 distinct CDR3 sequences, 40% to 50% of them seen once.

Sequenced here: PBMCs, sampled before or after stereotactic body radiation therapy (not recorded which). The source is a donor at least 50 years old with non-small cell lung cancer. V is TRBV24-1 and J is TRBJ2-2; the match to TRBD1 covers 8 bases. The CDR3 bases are TGTGCCACCAGTAAGCGGACAGGGCAGACCACCGGGGAGCTGTTTTTT. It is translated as CATSKRTGQTTGELFF.